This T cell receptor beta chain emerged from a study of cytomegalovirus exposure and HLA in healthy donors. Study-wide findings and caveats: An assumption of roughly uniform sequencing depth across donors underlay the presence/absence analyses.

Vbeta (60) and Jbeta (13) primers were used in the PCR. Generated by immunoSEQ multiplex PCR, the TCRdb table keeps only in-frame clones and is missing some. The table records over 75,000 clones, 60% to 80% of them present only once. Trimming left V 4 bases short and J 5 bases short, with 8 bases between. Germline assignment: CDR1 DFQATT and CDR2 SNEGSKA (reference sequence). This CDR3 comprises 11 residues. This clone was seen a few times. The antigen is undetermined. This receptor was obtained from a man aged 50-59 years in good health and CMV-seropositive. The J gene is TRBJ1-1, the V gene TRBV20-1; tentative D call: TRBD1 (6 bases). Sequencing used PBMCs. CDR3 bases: TGCAGTGCTAAGGGGGGGACTGAAGCTTTCTTT. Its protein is CSAKGGTEAFF.